The 16 T cell receptor beta chains presented below share a single source sample, sequenced in a study of human T cells and chemical hapten exposure. Time point described: pre-sensitization, week 0. Treatment given: therapeutic diphenylcyclopropenone sensitization with weekly scalp DPC. In TCRdb, the RACE reads were re-called with MiXCR into one record per CDR3 protein. The sample yields under 400,000 distinct CDR3 sequences, 4% to 6% seen once. Source: whole blood, taken in connection with sensitization to the hapten diphenylcyclopropenone (DPC). The receptors shown here come from a woman between 50 and 59 years old with alopecia areata. Some clones in this sample may be carry-over from other donors' samples.

The table lists this clonotype with many counts. V usage is TRBV29-1 and J usage is TRBJ2-7, with 12 nucleotides matching TRBD1. This CDR3 is 16 amino acids long. Germline CDR1 is SQVTM and CDR2 is ANQGSEA. V lost 5 bases, J lost 3 bases, and 11 bases stayed unmatched. CDR3 bases: TGCAGCGTTTCTCCCGGGACAGGGGGCGCGAACTACGAGCAGTACTTC. Residues: CSVSPGTGGANYEQYF.

This clonotype came up many times. The chain carries TRBV27 and TRBJ2-5; D is ambiguous. Germline loops: CDR1 MNHEY, CDR2 SMNVEV (reference sequence). The V and J ends lost 5 bases and 1 base respectively, with 17 bases between them. The CDR3 has 16 residues. The CDR3 bases are TGTGCCAGCAGTCCCCTCAACGGAAGGTTCCAAGAGACCCAGTACTTC. Translated: CASSPLNGRFQETQYF.

At least ten counts were recorded for this clonotype. The CDR3 coding sequence is TGCAGTGCTAGACCCCTCCGACAGGACACCTACGAGCAGTACTTC. It yields the protein CSARPLRQDTYEQYF. This rearrangement joins TRBV20-1 to TRBJ2-7, with a weak D call TRBD1 (6 bases). Germline V lookup: CDR1 DFQATT, CDR2 SNEGSKA (reference sequence). V lost 2 bases to trimming and J lost 2 bases, with 16 bases between them. The CDR3 runs to 15 residues.

The chain uses TRBV20-1 and TRBJ2-2; TRBD1 matches 7 bases. Trimming removed 3 bases from V and 0 bases from J; junction bases left unmatched: 4. In germline, CDR1 is DFQATT, CDR2 SNEGSKA (reference sequence). The CDR3 spans 15 residues. CDR3 region: CSARGQFANTGELFF. As DNA, the CDR3 is TGCAGTGCTAGGGGACAGTTCGCGAACACCGGGGAGCTGTTTTTT.

This clonotype was detected only a few times. V and J are TRBV5-1 and TRBJ1-2; 9 positions agree with TRBD1. The length of the CDR3 is 15 residues. Per the germline V gene, CDR1 is SGHRS and CDR2 is YFSETQ. With 0 bases clipped from V and 4 bases from J, the junction kept 4 bases outside the gene matches. The CDR3 nucleotides are TGCGCCAGCAGCTTGGAACAGGGGGCAGTCTATGGCTACACCTTC. Translated, it gives CASSLEQGAVYGYTF.

The rearrangement uses TRBV18 and TRBJ2-4, with a weak D call TRBD2 (6 bases). Germline CDR1 is KGHSH and CDR2 is LQKENI. This CDR3 has 15 amino acids. Trimming shortened V by 2 bases and J by 4 bases, and 12 bases separated the two germline ends. In DNA, the CDR3 is TGTGCCAGCTCACCATCGGAGGGAGCGAAAAACATTCAGTACTTC. The encoded protein is CASSPSEGAKNIQYF.

This clonotype was seen repeatedly, ten times or more. The chain recombines TRBV28 with TRBJ2-7, with D possibly being TRBD1 (5 bases). Trimming pared 5 bases from V and 6 bases from J, leaving 11 bases between. CDR3 length: 12 amino acids. Looked up from germline, CDR1 is MDHEN and CDR2 is SYDVKM. This CDR3 is CASSIGASEQYF. The CDR3 nucleotides read TGTGCCAGCAGTATAGGGGCGTCCGAGCAGTACTTC.

Regarding this clonotype: A much larger clone differs by one base, so this may be a read error. The chain uses TRBV14 and TRBJ2-1; D may match TRBD1 or TRBD2 (5 bases each). The CDR3 spans 17 residues. Between the trimmed V and J ends, which lost 0 bases and 2 bases, there was a span of 14 bases. Germline V gives CDR1 SGHDN, CDR2 FVKESK. The chain's CDR3 is CASSQDQGVGAYNEQFF. DNA for the CDR3: TGTGCCAGCAGCCAAGATCAGGGAGTGGGGGCCTACAATGAGCAGTTCTTC.

Remarks on this clonotype: A clone one base away is much larger, so this may be a read error. The rearrangement links TRBV12-3 or TRBV12-4 to TRBJ2-1; 7 nucleotides agree with TRBD2. The CDR3 length is 15 residues. The CDR3 DNA is TGTGCCAGCAGTCCTCTAGCGGTGGGCTACAGTGAGCAGTTCTTC. Amino acids: CASSPLAVGYSEQFF.

This clonotype was seen a few times. The gene calls are TRBV7-6 and TRBJ2-2; TRBD1 aligns across 11 bases. The length of the CDR3 is 15 residues. Trimming took 5 bases from V and 7 from J; bases not matched to a gene: 6. In germline, CDR1 is SGHVS, CDR2 FNYEAQ. The CDR3 spells CASSLGQGAVGELFF. The DNA of the CDR3 is TGTGCCAGCAGCCTCGGACAGGGGGCGGTCGGGGAGCTGTTTTTT.

This clonotype has ten or more counts. V usage is TRBV6-2 or TRBV6-3 and J usage is TRBJ2-1; 12 positions agree with TRBD2. The CDR3 contains 15 residues. V shed 6 bases and J 5 bases; nucleotides not matched to a gene: 5. Germline CDR1 MNHEY, CDR2 SVGEGT. DNA of the CDR3: TGTGCCAGCAGAGCCCCTAGCGGGGGGGACAATGAGCAGTTCTTC. This gives the protein CASRAPSGGDNEQFF.

This clonotype was observed a few times. A much larger clone lies one base from this, so it may be a read error. V and J are TRBV28 and TRBJ1-5, with D uncertain. The CDR3 is 12 residues long. The germline V gene has CDR1 MDHEN and CDR2 SYDVKM. The ends were cut back, 6 bases at V and 2 bases at J, with 5 bases in the middle. The CDR3 region is CASRVGNQPQHF. The CDR3 bases are TGTGCCAGCAGGGTTGGCAATCAGCCCCAGCATTTT.

Only a few counts were recorded for this clonotype. The gene calls are TRBV3-1 and TRBJ2-7; 14 bases line up with TRBD2. CDR1 is LGHDT, CDR2 YNNKEL, per germline (reference sequence). V lost 8 bases, J lost 0 bases, and 9 bases stayed unmatched. This CDR3 region has 17 residues. CDR3 DNA: TGTGCCAGCGCCCGGACTAGCGGGGGGACTATCTCCTACGAGCAGTACTTC. Translating gives CASARTSGGTISYEQYF.

This clonotype came up many times. V usage is TRBV14 and J usage is TRBJ2-3; the D gene is possibly TRBD2 (6 bases). Trimming pared 3 bases from V and 2 bases from J, leaving 12 bases between. The CDR3 covers 15 residues. In germline, CDR1 is SGHDN, CDR2 FVKESK. In nucleotides, the CDR3 is TGTGCCAGCAGCCAGGAAGCGGGCCTCACAGATACGCAGTATTTT. Its protein product is CASSQEAGLTDTQYF. Combining the CDR3 with reference TRBV14 and TRBJ2-3 gives the whole variable domain EAGVTQFPSHSVIEKGQTVTLRCDPISGHDNLYWYRRVMGKEIKFLLHFVKESKQDESGMPNNRFLAERTGGTYSTLKVQPAELEDSGVYFCASSQEAGLTDTQYFGPGTRLTVL.

J is TRBJ2-7 and V is TRBV2; D call uncertain. Germline CDR1 and CDR2: SNHLY and FYNNEI. The CDR3 consists of 14 residues. The germline V and J ends were trimmed by 7 bases and 2 bases, with 15 bases remaining between them. The CDR3 spells CASTMTRATYEQYF. The CDR3 coding sequence is TGTGCCAGCACGATGACGAGAGCGACCTACGAGCAGTACTTC.

This clonotype was detected many times. The chain employs TRBV7-3 and TRBJ2-3, with D perhaps TRBD2 (6 bases). Germline V lookup: CDR1 SGHTA, CDR2 FQGTGA. Trimming shortened V by 2 bases and J by 0 bases, and 12 bases separated the two germline ends. This CDR3 comprises 16 residues. The CDR3 sequence is CASSLSGGSSTDTQYF. The CDR3 nucleotides read TGTGCCAGCAGCTTATCCGGGGGATCTAGCACAGATACGCAGTATTTT.